Here is one T cell receptor beta chain with its context. This clone has more than one count but fewer than ten. The antigen it binds to is not known. Per-base quality was not reported, and no clone a single base away is much larger than it. Library method: the immunoSEQ multiplex PCR assay. For the multiplex PCR, a mixture combining 60 forward primers for TCR Vbeta segments and 13 reverse primers for TCR Jbeta segments was used. The CDR3 region of rearranged TCR beta genes was amplified from genomic DNA with a multiplex PCR assay. The Illumina HiSeq System was used to sequence the amplified TCR beta libraries as 87-base-pair reads. The paper's processing steps were these. A later analysis tallied 80 million to 95 million unique TCR beta chains across the roughly 610 repertoires, and approximately 9.9 million of those chains were shared by two or more donors. Raw reads were error-corrected and collapsed into unique sequences with a nearest-neighbor algorithm that merged closely related sequences to remove PCR and sequencing errors. To assign V, D and J gene segments, CDR3 sequences were aligned to IMGT reference sequences. Each retained sequence needed at least a six-nucleotide match to both a V gene segment and a J gene segment. A rearrangement was called productive if the CDR3 had no stop codons and remained in frame with V and J, and every other rearrangement was called non-productive. Following IMGT convention, CDR3 was defined as the stretch from the second conserved V-encoded cysteine to the conserved J-encoded phenylalanine. In an earlier analysis of just under 600 of the donors, sequences lacking an unambiguous match to a single V gene segment were excluded. An earlier analysis of a few hundred of the donors called V segments functional above 56.7% productive rearrangements and segregating when the between-donor standard deviation exceeded 5%. A statistical classification framework was built for diagnosing cytomegalovirus status from the catalog of TCR beta chain sequences. A later analysis assigned V and J genes by comparing TCR nucleotide sequences with IMGT/GENE-DB human TR gene sequences. In a later analysis, CDR3 sequences and most-parsimonious VDJ recombination scenarios were assigned using the TCRdist pipeline. In a later analysis, each TCR beta chain was defined by its CDR3 amino acid sequence together with its V-gene family, and reads without a unique V-gene family were excluded. To address suspected cross-contamination and a sequencing artifact, a later analysis removed 550 to 750 highly shared, low-generation-probability nucleotide sequences. In a later analysis, a clonal expansion index for each public chain was calculated from normalized within-repertoire ranks of inferred template counts. A later analysis computed generation probabilities with a VDJ recombination model fitted to out-of-frame rearrangements, and checked the results against IGoR. In a later analysis, hypergeometric tests were used to score TCR-TCR, TCR-HLA and TCR-CMV co-occurrence, with a repertoire-size bias correction applied to TCR pairs. False discovery rates were estimated in a later analysis by permuting HLA or CMV assignments 20 times. In a later analysis, co-occurring TCRs were grouped using DBSCAN, with TCRdist sequence similarity added in when clustering inside HLA-allele-positive subsets. Repertoires with fewer than 30,000 or more than 120,000 public chains were left out of co-occurrence clustering, as were a handful of repertoires with anomalous nucleotide sharing. Sourced from immuneACCESS, this table was stored by TCRdb with only in-frame sequences that have V and J called. A share of the clones is absent; for the studies checked, an unresolved V gene accounts for under half, and the remainder has no known explanation. The V and J calls and the clone size are those of that table, but D and trimming were determined from the DNA. This sample holds roughly 140,000 clones; over 65% were observed only once. The ten largest clones take up roughly 1.7% of the sample.

The data belong to a study of cytomegalovirus exposure and HLA in healthy donors (dated by TCRdb to about 2017). Regarding the study in general: According to an earlier analysis of several hundred of the donors, some 180 million T cells yielded some 120 million unique TCR beta sequences and 276 Gb of sequence data. Roughly 300 gigabases of sequencing data and around 80 million unique TCR sequences made up an early release that covered several hundred HLA-typed donors. Of the 300 to 500 genotyped donors, approximately 80% were placed in the genetic ancestry cluster associated with self-reported Caucasian donors. The study aimed to test whether signatures of past pathogen exposure could be identified by cataloging public T cell receptors. Using immunosequencing, the study profiled T cell repertoires from 500 to 800 subjects and related those repertoires to cytomegalovirus serostatus. Besides the first cohort of approximately 710 subjects, a separate validation cohort made up of over a hundred different subjects was used. High-throughput TCR immunosequencing, statistical association of individual TCRs with disease status, and machine learning were combined to predict cytomegalovirus infection status. A later analysis re-examined previously published TCR beta repertoires from several hundred donors and added high-resolution HLA genotyping to investigate patterns of TCR occurrence. Rather than drawing on any new phenotypic data, the later analysis identified candidate immune exposures from TCR beta sequences and the way those sequences occurred across donors. In an earlier analysis of 587 of the donors, high-throughput TCR beta sequencing was used to judge whether each TCR beta V gene segment behaved as functional or pseudogenic. Donor age, sex, ethnicity and CMV serostatus were collected together with the repertoire data. Genome-wide SNP genotypes for about 55% of the 666 donors were used in a later genetic analysis, which treated that subset as a discovery cohort. Every repertoire in the discovery cohort had been generated on one and the same sequencing platform. Class I and class II HLA loci were covered by the typing at four-digit resolution. The number of typed donors differed by locus: about 629-630 for A, B, C, DRB1 and DQB1; approximately 520 for DQA1; 606 for DPA1; and around 450 for DPB1. A handful of DR-DQ haplotypes were handled as single units for association and clustering because linkage in the cohort was strong. On average, 235,054 unique TCR beta nucleotide sequences were sequenced per donor among fewer than 500 genotyped donors of the cohort, with approximately 18% of those sequences being non-productive. Results the study describes overall, beyond this receptor: This cohort had only TCR beta chains sequenced, and the lack of alpha or paired-chain data limited which features could be detected. In both the original and validation cohorts, the classifier was reported to diagnose cytomegalovirus status with high specificity and sensitivity. A group of highly shared sequence variants was considered likely to be a technical artifact of the sequencing pipeline. When HLA alleles, especially DR and DQ, strongly co-occurred, attributing TCR associations to individual alleles was difficult. V-gene and J-gene trimming of TCR beta chains was associated with a missense DCLRE1C variant in a later genetic analysis, and the association was replicated in an independent cohort. While some public TCRs were present in many individuals, most TCR sequences turned up only very rarely across donors. In vitro tests confirmed that a few of the cytomegalovirus-associated TCR beta chains recognize cytomegalovirus antigens. A later genetic analysis reported fewer N-insertions in productive TCRs among donors in an Asian-associated ancestry cluster than the roughly 700-donor mean. Specific HLA alleles were associated with roughly 16,000 TCR beta sequences at a false discovery rate of 0.05 in a later analysis. The authors suggested that the approach could potentially be generalized to other disease states and immunological phenotypes. A further reported finding was that TCR beta sequences accurately predicted the HLA-A and HLA-B alleles for most subjects in the first cohort. Because HLA typing was missing for some donors at each locus, association tests included only the typed subset. For the cohort, immune exposure information was limited to CMV serostatus. A total of 150 or so TCR beta chains were listed by the study as associated with cytomegalovirus. Because counts were too low, about 18 rarely observed V segments, including chromosome 9 orphons, were excluded from the earlier analysis of several hundred of the donors. In a later analysis, the rate of TCR association differed among HLA loci, with DRB1 alleles having the most associated TCRs and HLA-C alleles having the fewest. Some IMGT-functional V segments, including TRBV6-2 and TRBV6-3, could not be distinguished by the 87-base-pair reads and were therefore excluded. In a later analysis, HLA-associated TCR beta chains showed more clonal expansion and lower generation probabilities than non-associated chains that were equally common. Linkage disequilibrium might explain the correlated functional status among segregating V segments, but an unknown experimental factor could not be excluded. Presence/absence analyses assumed roughly uniform sequencing depth across donors, an assumption that may not hold. Broadly in line with IMGT annotations, most TCR beta V segments showed up in productive rearrangements about 87% or about 30% of the time in an earlier analysis of 450 to 600 of the donors. Most CMV-associated TCR beta chains appeared to be HLA-restricted in a later analysis, and the HLA associations seemed to be driven largely by CMV exposure. Several of the top co-occurrence clusters appeared to be linked to parvovirus B19, influenza, CMV and Epstein-Barr virus, according to a later analysis.

The V and J ends are trimmed by 5 bases and 5 bases, leaving 8 bases between them. Per the germline V gene (reference sequence), SEHNR is the CDR1 and FQNEAQ is the CDR2. The CDR3 sequence holds 12 residues, the cysteine and phenylalanine included. Just CDR3 DNA is preserved here, 36 bases in frame from base 1. The cohort comprised around 690 healthy bone marrow donors. All cohort members were sampled while nominally healthy, although unrecorded immune exposures were likely present. The donor was CMV seronegative and belonged to the group of 380 or so seronegative cohort members. A peripheral blood sample was collected from each donor, and TCR beta sequencing was performed on peripheral blood mononuclear cells. The Qiagen DNeasy Blood Extraction Kit was used to extract genomic DNA from the blood cell samples.

The sample was PBMCs. The sequence links TRBV7-9 to TRBJ2-3, with no confidently assigned D gene. The source is a woman in her thirties in good health and CMV-seronegative. At the DNA level, the sequence is TGTGCCAGCAGCCCACTTCTAGATACGCAGTATTTT. This sequence encodes CASSPLLDTQYF.